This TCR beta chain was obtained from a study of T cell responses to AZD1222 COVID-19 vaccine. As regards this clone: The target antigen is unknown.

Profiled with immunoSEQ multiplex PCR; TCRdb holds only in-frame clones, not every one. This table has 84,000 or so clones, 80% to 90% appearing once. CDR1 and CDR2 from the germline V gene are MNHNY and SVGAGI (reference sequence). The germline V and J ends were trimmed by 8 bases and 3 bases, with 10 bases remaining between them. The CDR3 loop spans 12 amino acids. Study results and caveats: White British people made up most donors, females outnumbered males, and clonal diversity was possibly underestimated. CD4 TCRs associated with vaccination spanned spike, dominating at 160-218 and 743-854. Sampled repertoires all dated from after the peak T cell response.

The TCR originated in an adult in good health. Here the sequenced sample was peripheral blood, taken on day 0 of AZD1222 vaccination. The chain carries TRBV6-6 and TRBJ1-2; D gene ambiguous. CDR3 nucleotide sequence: TGTGCCAGCTTCGCCACCGACTATGGCTACACCTTC. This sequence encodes CASFATDYGYTF.